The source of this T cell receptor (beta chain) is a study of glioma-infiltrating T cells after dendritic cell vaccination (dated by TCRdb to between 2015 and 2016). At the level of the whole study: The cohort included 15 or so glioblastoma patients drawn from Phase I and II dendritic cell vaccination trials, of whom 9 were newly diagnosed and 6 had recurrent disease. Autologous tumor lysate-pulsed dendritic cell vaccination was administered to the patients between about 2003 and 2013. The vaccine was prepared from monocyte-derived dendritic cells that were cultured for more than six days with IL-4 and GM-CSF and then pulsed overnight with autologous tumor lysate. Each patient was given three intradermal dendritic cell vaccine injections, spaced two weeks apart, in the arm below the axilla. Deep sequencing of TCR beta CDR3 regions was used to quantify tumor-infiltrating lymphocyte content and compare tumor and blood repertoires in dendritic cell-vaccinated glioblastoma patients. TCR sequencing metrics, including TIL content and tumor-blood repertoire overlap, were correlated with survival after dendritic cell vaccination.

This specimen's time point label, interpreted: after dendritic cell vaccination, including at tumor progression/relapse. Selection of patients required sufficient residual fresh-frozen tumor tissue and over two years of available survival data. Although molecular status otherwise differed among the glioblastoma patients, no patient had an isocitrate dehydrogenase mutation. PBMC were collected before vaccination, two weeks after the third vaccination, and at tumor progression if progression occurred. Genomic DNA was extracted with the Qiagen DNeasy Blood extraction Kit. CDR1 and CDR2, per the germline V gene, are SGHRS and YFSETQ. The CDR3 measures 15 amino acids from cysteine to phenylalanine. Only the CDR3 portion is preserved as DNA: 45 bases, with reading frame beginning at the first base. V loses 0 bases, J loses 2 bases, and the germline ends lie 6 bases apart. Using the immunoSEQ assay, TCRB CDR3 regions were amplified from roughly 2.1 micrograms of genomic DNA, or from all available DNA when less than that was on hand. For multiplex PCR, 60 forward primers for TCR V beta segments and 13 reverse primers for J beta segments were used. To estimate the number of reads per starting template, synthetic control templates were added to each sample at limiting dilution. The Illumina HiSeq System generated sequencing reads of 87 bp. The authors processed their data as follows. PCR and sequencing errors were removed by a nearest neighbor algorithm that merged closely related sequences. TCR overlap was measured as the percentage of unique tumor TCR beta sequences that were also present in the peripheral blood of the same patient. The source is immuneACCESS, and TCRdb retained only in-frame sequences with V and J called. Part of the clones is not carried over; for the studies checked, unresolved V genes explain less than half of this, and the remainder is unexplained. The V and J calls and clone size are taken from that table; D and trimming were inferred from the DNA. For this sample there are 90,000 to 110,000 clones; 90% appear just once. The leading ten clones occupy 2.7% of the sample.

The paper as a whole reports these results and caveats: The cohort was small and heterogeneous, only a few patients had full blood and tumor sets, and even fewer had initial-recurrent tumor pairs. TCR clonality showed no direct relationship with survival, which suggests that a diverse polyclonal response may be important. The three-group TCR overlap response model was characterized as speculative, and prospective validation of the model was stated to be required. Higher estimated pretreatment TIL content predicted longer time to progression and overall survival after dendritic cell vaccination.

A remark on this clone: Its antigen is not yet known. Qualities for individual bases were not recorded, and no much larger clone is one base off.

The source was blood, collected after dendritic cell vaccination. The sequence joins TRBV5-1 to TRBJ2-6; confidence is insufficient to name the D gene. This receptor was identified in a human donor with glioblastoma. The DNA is TGCGCCAGCAGCTTGGAACTCCCTGGGGCCAACGTCCTGACTTTC. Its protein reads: CASSLELPGANVLTF.